These 17 T cell receptor beta chains originate from one sample sequenced in a study of blood T cells in healthy people across ages. The authors ran a second PCR of roughly 6 to 12 cycles using a sample-barcoded 5' primer and a J-beta primer mix. TCRdb reanalysed the 5' RACE reads using MiXCR and keeps one entry per CDR3 protein. The table lists 550,000 to 650,000 distinct CDR3 sequences, about 30% of them singletons. The sample consisted of blood. The receptors come from an elderly woman in good health.

As to this clonotype: A single base separates this from a much larger clone, so it may be a read error. In nucleotides, the CDR3 is TGCAGTGCGCCCCGGGACTGCTACTTCCAGTACTTC. Its translation: CSAPRDCYFQYF. V usage is TRBV20-1 and J usage is TRBJ2-4, with D maybe TRBD2 (6 bases). Germline V gives CDR1 DFQATT, CDR2 SNEGSKA (reference sequence). The germline V and J ends were trimmed by 6 bases and 13 bases, with 19 bases remaining between them. The CDR3 has 12 residues.

This clonotype was seen repeatedly, ten times or more. The rearrangement links TRBV29-1 to TRBJ1-2, with D possibly being TRBD1 (5 bases). The CDR3 spans 12 residues. The V gene lost 3 bases and the J gene lost 8 bases, with 13 bases spanning the gap. Germline CDR1 SQVTM, CDR2 ANQGSEA. The CDR3 DNA is TGCAGCGTTGAGACAGTATCTATAGGCTACACCTTC. Its translation: CSVETVSIGYTF.

V usage is TRBV30 and J usage is TRBJ2-2; D tentatively reads TRBD1 or TRBD2 (6 bases each). Germline-derived CDR1 and CDR2 are GTSNPN and SVGIG (reference sequence). V lost 1 base to trimming and J lost 5 bases, with 11 bases between them. The CDR3 contains 14 residues. The chain's CDR3 is CAWSGGAYTGELFF. The DNA of the CDR3 is TGTGCCTGGAGTGGGGGGGCCTATACCGGGGAGCTGTTTTTT. Complete variable domain (other parts from reference TRBV30 and TRBJ2-2): SQTIHQWPATLVQPVGSPLSLECTVEGTSNPNLYWYRQAAGRGLQLLFYSVGIGQISSEVPQNLSASRPQDRQFILSSKKLLLSDSGFYLCAWSGGAYTGELFFGEGSRLTVL.

The chain recombines TRBV7-3 with TRBJ1-1; TRBD1 agrees at 10 bases. Germline CDR1 and CDR2: SGHTA and FQGTGA. V was pared by 3 bases and J by 11 bases, with 3 bases of the junction left unmatched. There are 12 residues in the CDR3. DNA of the CDR3: TGTGCCAGCAGCTTGACAGGGGGCGCCGCTTTCTTT. Translating it yields CASSLTGGAAFF.

This clonotype has a count of ten or more. V and J are TRBV29-1 and TRBJ1-2, with D hard to call. The CDR3 has 12 residues. The V gene's germline CDR1 is SQVTM and CDR2 ANQGSEA. Deletions cut 7 bases from V and 7 bases from J, with 16 bases between. CDR3 protein: CSASGRTGGYTF. The CDR3 DNA reads TGCAGCGCATCGGGTCGGACGGGTGGCTACACCTTC.

J is TRBJ1-2 and V is TRBV20-1, with D possibly TRBD1 on 5 matching bases. The CDR3 extends over 12 amino acids. Trimming took 6 bases from V and 4 from J, leaving 12 bases between them. Per germline, CDR1 DFQATT and CDR2 SNEGSKA (reference sequence). CDR3 residues: CSAVSGGYGYTF. The CDR3, as DNA: TGCAGTGCAGTCTCCGGGGGCTATGGCTACACCTTC.

This clonotype has ten or more counts. The CDR3 DNA reads TGCAGCGTTGTTGGGACAGGGAGCACTGAAGCTTTCTTT. Its protein is CSVVGTGSTEAFF. This sequence joins TRBV29-1 and TRBJ1-1; 9 nucleotides agree with TRBD1. Germline V gene lookup returns CDR1 SQVTM and CDR2 ANQGSEA. This CDR3 is 13 amino acids long. V gave up 4 bases and J gave up 4 bases; unmatched junction bases: 4.

V usage is TRBV11-2 and J usage is TRBJ2-1, with D possibly TRBD2 on 6 matching bases. V shed 2 bases and J shed 1 base, with 12 bases lying between them. Germline-derived CDR1 and CDR2 are SGHAT and FQNNGV. The CDR3 consists of 16 residues. This CDR3 is CASSLTAGRSYNEQFF. The CDR3 DNA reads as TGTGCCAGCAGCTTAACGGCGGGGAGATCCTACAATGAGCAGTTCTTC. Based on the CDR3 plus reference TRBV11-2 and TRBJ2-1, the full variable domain is EAGVAQSPRYKIIEKRQSVAFWCNPISGHATLYWYQQILGQGPKLLIQFQNNGVVDDSQLPKDRFSAERLKGVDSTLKIQPAKLEDSAVYLCASSLTAGRSYNEQFFGPGTRLTVL.

This clonotype occurred many times. This chain uses TRBV3-1 with TRBJ2-6, with a tentative D call TRBD1 (5 bases). CDR3 length: 15 amino acids. Germline-derived CDR1 and CDR2 are LGHDT and YNNKEL (reference sequence). Trimming cost V 4 bases and J 4 bases, with 11 bases left between them. In nucleotides, the CDR3 is TGTGCCAGCAGCCCTCGACAGACAGGGGCCAACGTCCTGACTTTC. The encoded protein is CASSPRQTGANVLTF.

With regard to this clonotype: A much larger clone differs by one base, so this may be a read error. The chain is built from TRBV12-3 or TRBV12-4 and TRBJ2-7, with a possible D match to TRBD1 (5 bases). Between the trimmed V and J ends, which lost 4 bases and 9 bases, there was a span of 16 bases. The CDR3 spans 13 residues. CDR3 sequence reads: CASSSGFNGAQYF. The CDR3, as DNA: TGTGCCAGCAGTTCTGGCTTCAATGGGGCGCAGTACTTC.

This clonotype was counted at least ten times. The chain couples TRBV4-2 to TRBJ1-5; D unresolved. V was shortened by 0 bases and J by 2 bases, with 11 bases between the two germline ends. Germline CDR1 LGHNA, CDR2 YNFKEQ. This CDR3 is built from 16 residues. The CDR3: CASSQDGTSGNQPQHF. DNA of the CDR3: TGTGCCAGCAGCCAAGACGGTACATCGGGCAATCAGCCCCAGCATTTT.

The V gene is TRBV5-1, the J gene TRBJ2-2; D is possibly TRBD2 (5 bases). Germline V gene sequence: CDR1 SGHRS, CDR2 YFSETQ. The germline V and J ends were trimmed by 4 bases and 6 bases, with 16 bases remaining between them. The CDR3 has 15 residues. CDR3 in amino acids: CASSPVIGGPGELFF. DNA of the CDR3: TGCGCCAGCAGCCCGGTTATCGGCGGGCCCGGGGAGCTGTTTTTT.

This clonotype occurred a few times. A much larger clone sits a single nucleotide away, making a read error possible. This chain uses TRBV5-6 with TRBJ2-5; tentatively, D is TRBD2 (6 bases). V lost 8 bases and J 7 bases, leaving 21 bases between the germline ends. CDR1 SGHDT and CDR2 YYEEEE come from the germline V gene. This CDR3 region has 14 residues. CDR3 bases: TGTGCCAGTGGGATGGGACTTAAAGAAGGGACCCAGTACTTC. Protein: CASGMGLKEGTQYF.

The chain carries TRBV13 and TRBJ1-1; D remains unclear. Per the germline V gene, CDR1 is PRHDT and CDR2 is FYEKMQ (reference sequence). The CDR3 has 15 residues. Trimming took off 8 bases at V and 1 base at J, with 17 bases between the two ends. The CDR3 spells CASRFAGRKNTEAFF. CDR3 nucleotide sequence: TGTGCCAGCCGTTTCGCGGGCAGAAAGAACACTGAAGCTTTCTTT.

This clonotype has only a few counts. Given a much more abundant clone one base away, this may be a read error. The chain carries TRBV5-1 and TRBJ2-7, with unresolved D. Germline V CDR1 and CDR2: SGHRS, YFSETQ. The CDR3 spans 13 residues. In DNA, the CDR3 is TGCACCAGCAGCTTGGCTAGGGATCGCGAGCAGTACTTC. Its translation is CTSSLARDREQYF. The whole variable domain, filled in from reference TRBV5-1 and TRBJ2-7, reads KAGVTQTPRYLIKTRGQQVTLSCSPISGHRSVSWYQQTPGQGLQFLFEYFSETQRNKGNFPGRFSGRQFSNSRSEMNVSTLELGDSALYLCTSSLARDREQYFGPGTRLTVT.

With regard to this clonotype: This sequence may be a read error, since a much larger clone differs from it by one base. V is TRBV7-3 and J is TRBJ2-1, with D perhaps matching TRBD1 or TRBD2 (5 bases each). The germline V gene has CDR1 SGHTA and CDR2 FQGTGA. There are 14 residues in the CDR3. CDR3 in amino acids: CACSIRWGTDEQFF. DNA for the CDR3: TGTGCCTGCAGCATCCGGTGGGGGACCGATGAGCAGTTCTTC.

The chain's CDR3 is CSVERPLNTEAFF. Written as DNA, the CDR3 is TGCAGCGTTGAACGCCCGCTGAACACTGAAGCTTTCTTT. V is TRBV29-1 and J is TRBJ1-1, with D unclear. Trimming took 2 bases from V and 0 from J, leaving 7 bases between them. The CDR3 length is 13 residues. CDR1 SQVTM and CDR2 ANQGSEA come from the germline V gene.